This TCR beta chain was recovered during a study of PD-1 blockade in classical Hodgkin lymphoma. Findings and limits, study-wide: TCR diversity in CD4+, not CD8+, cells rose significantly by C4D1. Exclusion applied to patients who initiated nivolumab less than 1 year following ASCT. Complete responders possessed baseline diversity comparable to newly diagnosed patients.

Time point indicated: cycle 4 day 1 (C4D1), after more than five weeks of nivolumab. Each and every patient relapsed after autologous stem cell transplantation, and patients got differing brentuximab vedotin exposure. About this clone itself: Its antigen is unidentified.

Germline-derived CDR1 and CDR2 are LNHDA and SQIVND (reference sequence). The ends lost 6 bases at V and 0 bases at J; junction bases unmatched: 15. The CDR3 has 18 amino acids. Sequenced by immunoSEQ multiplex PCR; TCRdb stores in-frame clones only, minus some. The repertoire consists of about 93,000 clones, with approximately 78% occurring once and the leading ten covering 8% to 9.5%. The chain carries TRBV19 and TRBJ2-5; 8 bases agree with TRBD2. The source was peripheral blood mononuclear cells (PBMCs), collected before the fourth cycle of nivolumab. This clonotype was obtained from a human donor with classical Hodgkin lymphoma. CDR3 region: CASRPPGLGRTDQETQYF. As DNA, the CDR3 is TGTGCCAGTAGACCCCCGGGACTAGGTAGGACGGACCAAGAGACCCAGTACTTC.